The clone carrying this T cell receptor (beta chain) was recorded once. The antigen is not known. The V gene's germline CDR1 is MNHEY and CDR2 SMNVEV (reference sequence). The V gene end was trimmed by 0 bases and the J gene end by 8 bases; junction bases not matched to a gene: 11. The CDR3 covers 16 residues. These data belong to a study of cytomegalovirus exposure and HLA in healthy donors. General study results and limits: As a later analysis showed, a missense DCLRE1C variant was linked to trimming of TCR beta V- and J-genes. In an earlier analysis, about 90% or about 30%: the productive usage of most TCR beta V segments.

The PCR contained 60 Vbeta and 13 Jbeta primers. Assay used: immunoSEQ multiplex PCR; TCRdb lists only in-frame clones, some missing. Of about 130,000 clones listed, around three quarters were seen once; the top ten hold approximately 1.2%. The TCR sequence derives from a female donor in good health and CMV-seronegative. What was sequenced was PBMCs. The V gene is TRBV27, the J gene TRBJ1-2, with 8 bases aligning to TRBD1. CDR3 residues: CASSLSGDRILRGYTF. CDR3 nucleotide sequence: TGTGCCAGCAGTTTATCGGGGGACAGGATTTTACGCGGCTACACCTTC.